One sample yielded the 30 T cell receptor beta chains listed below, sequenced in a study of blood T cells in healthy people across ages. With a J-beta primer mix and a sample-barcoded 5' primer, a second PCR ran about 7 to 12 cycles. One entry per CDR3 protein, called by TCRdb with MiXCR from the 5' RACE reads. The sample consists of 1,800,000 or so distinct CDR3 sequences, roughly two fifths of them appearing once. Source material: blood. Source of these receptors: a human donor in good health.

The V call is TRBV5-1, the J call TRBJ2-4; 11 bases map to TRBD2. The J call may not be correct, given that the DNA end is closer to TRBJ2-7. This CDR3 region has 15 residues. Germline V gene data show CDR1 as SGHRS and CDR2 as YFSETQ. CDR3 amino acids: CASSNWTSGFDEQYF. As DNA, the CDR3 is TGCGCCAGCAGCAACTGGACTAGCGGGTTCGACGAGCAGTACTTC.

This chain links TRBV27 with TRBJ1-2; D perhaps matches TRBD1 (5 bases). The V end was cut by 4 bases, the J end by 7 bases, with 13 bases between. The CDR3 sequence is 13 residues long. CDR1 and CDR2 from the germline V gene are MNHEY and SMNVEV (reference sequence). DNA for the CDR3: TGTGCCAGCAGTTCCCCAGGGACTCCTGGCTACACCTTC. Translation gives CASSSPGTPGYTF.

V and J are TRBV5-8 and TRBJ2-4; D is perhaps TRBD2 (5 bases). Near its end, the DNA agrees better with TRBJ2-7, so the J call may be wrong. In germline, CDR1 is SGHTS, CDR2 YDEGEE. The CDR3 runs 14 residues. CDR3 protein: CASPWRFRGYEQYF. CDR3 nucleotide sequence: TGTGCCAGCCCCTGGCGGTTCAGAGGGTACGAGCAGTACTTC.

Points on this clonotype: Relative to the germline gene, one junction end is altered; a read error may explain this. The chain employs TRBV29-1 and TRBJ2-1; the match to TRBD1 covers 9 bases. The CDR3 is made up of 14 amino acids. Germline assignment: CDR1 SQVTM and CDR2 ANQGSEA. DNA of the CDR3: TGTAGCGCCACCGGGACAGGGATACACAATGAGCGGTTCTTC. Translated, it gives CSATGTGIHNERFF.

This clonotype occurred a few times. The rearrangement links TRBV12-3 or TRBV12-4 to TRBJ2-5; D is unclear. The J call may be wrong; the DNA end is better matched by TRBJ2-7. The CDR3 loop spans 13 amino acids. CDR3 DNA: TGTGCCAGCAGTTTAGAAATTATAACCGAGCAGTACTTC. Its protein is CASSLEIITEQYF.

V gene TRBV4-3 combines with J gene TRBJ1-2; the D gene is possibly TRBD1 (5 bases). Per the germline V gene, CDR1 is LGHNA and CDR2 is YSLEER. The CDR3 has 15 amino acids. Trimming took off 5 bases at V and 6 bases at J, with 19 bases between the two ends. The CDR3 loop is CASSLRGKGTDGYTF. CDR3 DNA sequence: TGCGCCAGCAGCTTGCGGGGGAAAGGAACCGATGGCTACACCTTC.

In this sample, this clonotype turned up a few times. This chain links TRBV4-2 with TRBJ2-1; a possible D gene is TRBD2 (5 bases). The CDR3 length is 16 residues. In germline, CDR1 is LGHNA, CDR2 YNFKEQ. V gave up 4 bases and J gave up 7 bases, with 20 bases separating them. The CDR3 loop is CASSPRGLPSENEQFF. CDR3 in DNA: TGTGCCAGCAGCCCACGAGGACTTCCTTCGGAGAATGAGCAGTTCTTC.

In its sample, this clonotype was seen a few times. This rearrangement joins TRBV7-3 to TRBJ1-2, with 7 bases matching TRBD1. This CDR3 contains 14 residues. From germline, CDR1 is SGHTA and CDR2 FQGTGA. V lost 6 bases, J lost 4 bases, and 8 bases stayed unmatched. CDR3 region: CASRSQGTVYGYTF. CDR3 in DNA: TGTGCCAGCAGGTCACAGGGGACTGTCTATGGCTACACCTTC.

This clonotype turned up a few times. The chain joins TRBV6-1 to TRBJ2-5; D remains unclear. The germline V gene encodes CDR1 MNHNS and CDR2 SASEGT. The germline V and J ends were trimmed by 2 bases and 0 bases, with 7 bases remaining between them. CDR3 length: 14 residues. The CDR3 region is CASSEISYQETQYF. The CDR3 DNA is TGTGCCAGCAGTGAAATTTCGTACCAAGAGACCCAGTACTTC.

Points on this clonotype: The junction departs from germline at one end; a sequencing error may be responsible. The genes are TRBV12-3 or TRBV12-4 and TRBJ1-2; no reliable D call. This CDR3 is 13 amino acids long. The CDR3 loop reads CASGFSLDYGYTF. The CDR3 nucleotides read TGTGCCAGCGGTTTTAGCTTGGACTATGGCTACACCTTC.

The CDR3 region is CSARPGQGINSPLHF. CDR3 in DNA: TGCAGTGCTCGGCCGGGACAGGGTATTAATTCACCCCTCCACTTT. The chain has TRBV20-1 and TRBJ1-6; 9 bases map to TRBD1. Germline loops: CDR1 DFQATT, CDR2 SNEGSKA (reference sequence). V lost 5 bases, J lost 6 bases, and 8 bases stayed unmatched. The CDR3 covers 15 residues.

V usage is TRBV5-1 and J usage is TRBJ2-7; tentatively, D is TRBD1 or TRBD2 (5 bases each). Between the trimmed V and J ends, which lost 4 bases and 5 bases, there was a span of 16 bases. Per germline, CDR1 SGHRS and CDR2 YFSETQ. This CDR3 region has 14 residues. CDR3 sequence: CASSLKLGRDEQYF. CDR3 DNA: TGCGCCAGCAGCCTAAAACTGGGACGCGACGAGCAGTACTTC.

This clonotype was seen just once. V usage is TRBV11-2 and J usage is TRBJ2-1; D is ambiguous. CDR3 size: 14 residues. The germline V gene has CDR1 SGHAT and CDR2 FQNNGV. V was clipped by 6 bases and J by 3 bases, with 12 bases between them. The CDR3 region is CASSFLENYNEQFF. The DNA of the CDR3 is TGTGCCAGCAGTTTCTTAGAAAACTACAATGAGCAGTTCTTC.

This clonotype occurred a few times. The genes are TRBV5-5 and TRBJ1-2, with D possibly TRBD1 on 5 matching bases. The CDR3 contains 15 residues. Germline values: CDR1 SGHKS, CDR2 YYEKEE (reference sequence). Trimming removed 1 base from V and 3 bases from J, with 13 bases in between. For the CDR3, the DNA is TGTGCCAGCAGCTTGACGGGGGGTAGGGACTATGGCTACACCTTC. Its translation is CASSLTGGRDYGYTF.

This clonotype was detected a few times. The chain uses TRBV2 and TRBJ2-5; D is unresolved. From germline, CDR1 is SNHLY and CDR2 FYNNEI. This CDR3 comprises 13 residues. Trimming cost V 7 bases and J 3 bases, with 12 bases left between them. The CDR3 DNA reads TGTGCCAGCAAAAGGGATCAAGAAGAGACCCAGTACTTC. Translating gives CASKRDQEETQYF.

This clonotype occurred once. This chain's CDR3 is CASMFSGAGTDTQYF. The DNA of the CDR3 is TGCGCCAGCATGTTTTCGGGCGCAGGGACAGATACGCAGTATTTT. The chain employs TRBV5-1 and TRBJ2-3; weak D call: TRBD1 (5 bases). This CDR3 region has 15 residues. V shed 6 bases and J shed 3 bases, with 17 bases lying between them. The germline CDR1 and CDR2 sequences are SGHRS and YFSETQ.

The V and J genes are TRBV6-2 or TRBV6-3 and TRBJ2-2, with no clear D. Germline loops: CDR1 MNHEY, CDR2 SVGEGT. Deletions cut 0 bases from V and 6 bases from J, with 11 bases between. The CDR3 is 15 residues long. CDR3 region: CASSYSIVLAGELFF. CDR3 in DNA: TGTGCCAGCAGTTACTCGATCGTGCTAGCCGGGGAGCTGTTTTTT.

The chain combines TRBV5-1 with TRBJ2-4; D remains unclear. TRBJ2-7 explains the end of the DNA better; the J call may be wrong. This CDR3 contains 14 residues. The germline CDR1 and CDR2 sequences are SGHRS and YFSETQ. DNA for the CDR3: TGCGCCAGCAGCCCTCAAGGTGGAGTCCCCGAGCAGTACTTC. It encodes CASSPQGGVPEQYF.

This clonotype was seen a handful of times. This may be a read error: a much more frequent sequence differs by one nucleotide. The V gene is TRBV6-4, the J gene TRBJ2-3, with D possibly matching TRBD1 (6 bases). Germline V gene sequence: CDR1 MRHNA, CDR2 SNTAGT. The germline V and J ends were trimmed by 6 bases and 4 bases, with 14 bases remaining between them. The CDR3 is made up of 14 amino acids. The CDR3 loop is CASRDIGGADTQYF. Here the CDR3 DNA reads TGTGCCAGCAGGGATATTGGGGGCGCAGATACGCAGTATTTT.

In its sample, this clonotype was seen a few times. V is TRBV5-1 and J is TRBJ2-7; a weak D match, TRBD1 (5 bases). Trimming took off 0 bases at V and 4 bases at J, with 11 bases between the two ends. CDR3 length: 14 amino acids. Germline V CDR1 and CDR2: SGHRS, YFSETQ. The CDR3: CASSLEFKGYEQYF. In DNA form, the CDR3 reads TGCGCCAGCAGCTTGGAGTTCAAGGGGTACGAGCAGTACTTC.

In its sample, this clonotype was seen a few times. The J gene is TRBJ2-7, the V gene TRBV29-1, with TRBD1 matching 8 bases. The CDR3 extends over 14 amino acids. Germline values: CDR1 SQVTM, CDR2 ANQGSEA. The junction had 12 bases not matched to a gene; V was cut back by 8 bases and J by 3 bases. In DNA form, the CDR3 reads TGCAGCATTCTCGCCGGGACAGGAGACTACGAGCAGTACTTC. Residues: CSILAGTGDYEQYF.

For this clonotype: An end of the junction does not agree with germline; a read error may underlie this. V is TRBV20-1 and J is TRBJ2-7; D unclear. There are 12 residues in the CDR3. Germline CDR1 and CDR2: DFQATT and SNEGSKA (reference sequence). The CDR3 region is CSASVSSDEQYF. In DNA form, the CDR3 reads TGCAGTGCTAGCGTGAGCTCCGACGAGCAGTACTTC.

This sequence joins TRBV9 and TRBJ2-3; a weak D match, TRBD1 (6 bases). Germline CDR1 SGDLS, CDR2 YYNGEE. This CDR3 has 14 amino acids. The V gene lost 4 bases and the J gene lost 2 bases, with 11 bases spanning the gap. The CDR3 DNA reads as TGTGCCAGCAGCCCCAGGGGTACCACAGATACGCAGTATTTT. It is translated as CASSPRGTTDTQYF.

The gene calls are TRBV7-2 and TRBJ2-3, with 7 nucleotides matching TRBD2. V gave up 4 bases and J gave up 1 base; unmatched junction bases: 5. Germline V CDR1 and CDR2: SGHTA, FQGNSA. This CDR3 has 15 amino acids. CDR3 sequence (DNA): TGTGCCAGCAGCTCTCAGAGCGGGGGCACAGATACGCAGTATTTT. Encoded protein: CASSSQSGGTDTQYF.

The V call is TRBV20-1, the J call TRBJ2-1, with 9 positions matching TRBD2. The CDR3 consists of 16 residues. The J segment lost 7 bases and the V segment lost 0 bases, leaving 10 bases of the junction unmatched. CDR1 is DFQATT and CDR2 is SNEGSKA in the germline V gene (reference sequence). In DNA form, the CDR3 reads TGCAGTGCTAGAGATTTATTAACTAGCGGGTTGAATGAGCAGTTCTTC. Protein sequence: CSARDLLTSGLNEQFF.

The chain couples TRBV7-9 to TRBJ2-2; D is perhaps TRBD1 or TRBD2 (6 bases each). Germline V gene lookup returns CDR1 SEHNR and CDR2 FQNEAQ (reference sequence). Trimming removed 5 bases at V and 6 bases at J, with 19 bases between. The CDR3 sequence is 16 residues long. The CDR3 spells CASSNPPGGLAGELFF. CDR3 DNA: TGTGCCAGCAGCAACCCCCCCGGGGGCTTGGCCGGGGAGCTGTTTTTT.

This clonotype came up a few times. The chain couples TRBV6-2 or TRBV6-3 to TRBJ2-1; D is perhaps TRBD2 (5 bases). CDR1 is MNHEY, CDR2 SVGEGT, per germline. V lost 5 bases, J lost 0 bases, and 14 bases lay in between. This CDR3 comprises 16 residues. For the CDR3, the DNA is TGTGCCAGCAGTGACATCGGGAAGAGCTCCTACAATGAGCAGTTCTTC. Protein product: CASSDIGKSSYNEQFF.

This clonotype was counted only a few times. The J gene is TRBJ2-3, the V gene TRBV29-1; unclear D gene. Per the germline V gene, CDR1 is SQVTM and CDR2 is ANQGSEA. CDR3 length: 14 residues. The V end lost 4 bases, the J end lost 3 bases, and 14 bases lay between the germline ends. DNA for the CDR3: TGCAGCGTTGTGCAGTTGAGGACGACAGATACGCAGTATTTT. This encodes CSVVQLRTTDTQYF.

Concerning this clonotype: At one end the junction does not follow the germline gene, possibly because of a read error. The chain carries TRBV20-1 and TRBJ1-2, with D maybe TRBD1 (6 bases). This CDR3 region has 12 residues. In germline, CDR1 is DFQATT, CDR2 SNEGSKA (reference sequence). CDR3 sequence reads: CRARFTGYFVTF. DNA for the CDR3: TGCAGGGCTAGATTTACAGGGTATTTCGTCACCTTC.

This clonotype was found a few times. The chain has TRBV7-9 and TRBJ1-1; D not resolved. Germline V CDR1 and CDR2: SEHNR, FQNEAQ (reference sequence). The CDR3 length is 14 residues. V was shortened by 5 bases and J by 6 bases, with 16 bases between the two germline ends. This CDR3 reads CASSSIEFTSEAFF. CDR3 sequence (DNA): TGTGCCAGCAGCAGCATCGAGTTCACCTCTGAAGCTTTCTTT. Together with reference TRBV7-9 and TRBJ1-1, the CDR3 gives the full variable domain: DTGVSQNPRHKITKRGQNVTFRCDPISEHNRLYWYRQTLGQGPEFLTYFQNEAQLEKSRLLSDRFSAERPKGSFSTLEIQRTEQGDSAMYLCASSSIEFTSEAFFGQGTRLTVV.